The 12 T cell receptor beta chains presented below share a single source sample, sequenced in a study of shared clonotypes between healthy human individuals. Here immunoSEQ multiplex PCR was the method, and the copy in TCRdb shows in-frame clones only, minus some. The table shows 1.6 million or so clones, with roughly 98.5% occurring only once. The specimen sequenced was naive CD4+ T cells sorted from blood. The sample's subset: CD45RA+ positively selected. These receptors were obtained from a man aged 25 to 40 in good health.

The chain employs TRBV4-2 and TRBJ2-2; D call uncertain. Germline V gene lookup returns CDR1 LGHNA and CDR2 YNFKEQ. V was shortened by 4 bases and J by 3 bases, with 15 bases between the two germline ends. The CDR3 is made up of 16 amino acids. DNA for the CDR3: TGTGCCAGCAGCCCAAGGTTAGGGTTGGACACCGGGGAGCTGTTTTTT. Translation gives CASSPRLGLDTGELFF.

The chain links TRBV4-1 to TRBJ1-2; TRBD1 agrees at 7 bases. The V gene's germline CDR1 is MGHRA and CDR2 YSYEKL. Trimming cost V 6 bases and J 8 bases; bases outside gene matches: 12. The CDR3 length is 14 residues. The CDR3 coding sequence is TGCGCCAGCAGTAACCCAGGGCAGGGGGACGGCTACACCTTC. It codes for CASSNPGQGDGYTF.

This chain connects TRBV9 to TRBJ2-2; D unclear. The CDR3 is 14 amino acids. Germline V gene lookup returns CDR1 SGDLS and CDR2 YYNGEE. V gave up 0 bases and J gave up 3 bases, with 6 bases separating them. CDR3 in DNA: TGTGCCAGCAGCGTAGGAATGGACACCGGGGAGCTGTTTTTT. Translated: CASSVGMDTGELFF.

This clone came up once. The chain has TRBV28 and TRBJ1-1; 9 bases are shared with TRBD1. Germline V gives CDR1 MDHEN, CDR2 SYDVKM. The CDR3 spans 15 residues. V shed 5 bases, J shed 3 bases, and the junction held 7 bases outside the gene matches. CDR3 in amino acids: CASSPEGQGDTEAFF. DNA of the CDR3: TGTGCCAGCAGTCCCGAGGGACAGGGCGACACTGAAGCTTTCTTT.

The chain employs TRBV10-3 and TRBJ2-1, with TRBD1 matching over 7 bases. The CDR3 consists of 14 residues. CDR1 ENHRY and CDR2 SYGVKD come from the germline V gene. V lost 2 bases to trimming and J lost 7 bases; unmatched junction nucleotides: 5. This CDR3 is CAISEKGAQNEQFF. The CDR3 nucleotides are TGTGCCATCAGTGAGAAGGGGGCTCAGAATGAGCAGTTCTTC.

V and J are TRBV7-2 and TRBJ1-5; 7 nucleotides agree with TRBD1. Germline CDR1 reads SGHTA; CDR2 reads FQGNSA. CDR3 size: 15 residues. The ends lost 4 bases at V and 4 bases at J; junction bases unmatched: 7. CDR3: CASSSDSGGNQPQHF. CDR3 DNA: TGTGCCAGCAGCTCCGATTCAGGGGGGAATCAGCCCCAGCATTTT.

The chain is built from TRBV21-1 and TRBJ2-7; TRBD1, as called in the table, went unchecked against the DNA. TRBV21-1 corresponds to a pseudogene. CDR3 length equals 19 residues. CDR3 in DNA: TGTGCCAGCAGCAAGGGACAGGGGACGGGAGCGGGTCCCCCCAGCGAGCAGTACTTC. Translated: CASSKGQGTGAGPPSEQYF.

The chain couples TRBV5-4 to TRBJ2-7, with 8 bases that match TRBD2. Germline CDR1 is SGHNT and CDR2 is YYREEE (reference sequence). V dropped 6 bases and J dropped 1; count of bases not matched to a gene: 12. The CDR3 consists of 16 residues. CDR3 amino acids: CASTSQGAGESYEQYF. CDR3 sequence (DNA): TGTGCCAGCACCAGCCAGGGAGCGGGAGAATCCTACGAGCAGTACTTC.

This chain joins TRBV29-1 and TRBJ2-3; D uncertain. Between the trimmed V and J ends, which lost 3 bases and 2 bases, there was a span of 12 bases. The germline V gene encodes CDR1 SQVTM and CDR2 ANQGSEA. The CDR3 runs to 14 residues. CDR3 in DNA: TGCAGCGTTGATGGCGATTATTACACAGATACGCAGTATTTT. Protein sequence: CSVDGDYYTDTQYF.

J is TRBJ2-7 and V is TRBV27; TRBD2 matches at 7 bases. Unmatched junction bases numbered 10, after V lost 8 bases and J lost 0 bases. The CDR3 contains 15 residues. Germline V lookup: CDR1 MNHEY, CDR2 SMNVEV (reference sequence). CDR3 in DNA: TGTGCCAGCCGGCCGCTAGCGGTTATCTCCTACGAGCAGTACTTC. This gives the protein CASRPLAVISYEQYF.

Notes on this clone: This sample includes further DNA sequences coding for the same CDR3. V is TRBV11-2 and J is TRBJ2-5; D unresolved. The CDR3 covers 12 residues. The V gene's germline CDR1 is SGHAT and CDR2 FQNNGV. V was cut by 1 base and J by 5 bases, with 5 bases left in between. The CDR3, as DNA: TGTGCCAGCAGCTTAGTCGGGGAGACCCAGTACTTC. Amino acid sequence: CASSLVGETQYF.

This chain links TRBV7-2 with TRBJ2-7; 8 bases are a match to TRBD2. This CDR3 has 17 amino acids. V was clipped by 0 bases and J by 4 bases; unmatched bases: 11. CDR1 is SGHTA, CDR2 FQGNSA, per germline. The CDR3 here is CASSLATLGLAGYEQYF. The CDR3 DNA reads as TGTGCCAGCAGCTTAGCGACCCTCGGGCTAGCGGGTTACGAGCAGTACTTC.